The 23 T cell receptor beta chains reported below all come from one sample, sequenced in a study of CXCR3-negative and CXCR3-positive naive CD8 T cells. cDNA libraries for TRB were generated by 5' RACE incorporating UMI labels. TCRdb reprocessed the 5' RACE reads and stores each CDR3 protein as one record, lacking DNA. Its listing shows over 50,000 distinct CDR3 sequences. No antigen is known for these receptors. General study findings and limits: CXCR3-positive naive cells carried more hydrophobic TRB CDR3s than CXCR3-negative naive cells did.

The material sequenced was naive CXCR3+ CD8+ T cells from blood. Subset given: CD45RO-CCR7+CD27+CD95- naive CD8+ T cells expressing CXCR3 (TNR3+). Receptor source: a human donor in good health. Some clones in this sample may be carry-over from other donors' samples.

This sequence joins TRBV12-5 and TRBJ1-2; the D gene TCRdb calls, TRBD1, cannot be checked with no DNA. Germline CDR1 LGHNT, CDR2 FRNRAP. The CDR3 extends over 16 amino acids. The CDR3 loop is CASGLILGGPSYGYTF.

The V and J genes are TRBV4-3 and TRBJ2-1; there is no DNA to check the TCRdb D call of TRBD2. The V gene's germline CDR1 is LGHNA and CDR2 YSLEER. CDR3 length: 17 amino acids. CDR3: CASSQDRAGLPWNEQFF.

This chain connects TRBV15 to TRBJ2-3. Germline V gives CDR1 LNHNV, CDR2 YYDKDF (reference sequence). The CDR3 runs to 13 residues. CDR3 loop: CATQTGATDTQYF.

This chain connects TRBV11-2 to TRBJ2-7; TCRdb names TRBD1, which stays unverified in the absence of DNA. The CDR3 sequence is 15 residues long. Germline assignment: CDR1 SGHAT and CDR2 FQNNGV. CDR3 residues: CASSLFGTGVYEQYF.

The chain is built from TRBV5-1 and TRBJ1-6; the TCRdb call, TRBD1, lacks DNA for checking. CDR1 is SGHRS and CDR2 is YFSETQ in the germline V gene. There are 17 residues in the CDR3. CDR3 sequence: CASSLSGTSSYNSPLHF.

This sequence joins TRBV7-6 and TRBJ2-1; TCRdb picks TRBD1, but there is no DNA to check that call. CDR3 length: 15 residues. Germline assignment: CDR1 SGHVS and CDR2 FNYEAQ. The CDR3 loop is CASSLEDRGENEQFF.

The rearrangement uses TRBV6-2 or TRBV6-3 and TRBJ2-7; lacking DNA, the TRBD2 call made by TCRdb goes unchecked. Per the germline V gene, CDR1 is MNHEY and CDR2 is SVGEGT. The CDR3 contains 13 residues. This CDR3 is CASSSQLDYEQYF.

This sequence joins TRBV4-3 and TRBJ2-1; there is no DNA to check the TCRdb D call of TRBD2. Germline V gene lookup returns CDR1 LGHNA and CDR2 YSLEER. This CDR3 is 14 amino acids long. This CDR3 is CASSQGEAGYEQFF.

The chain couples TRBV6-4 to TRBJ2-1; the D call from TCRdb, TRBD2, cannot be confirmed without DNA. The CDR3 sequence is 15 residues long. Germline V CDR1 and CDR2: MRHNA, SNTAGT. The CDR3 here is CASSDGGGLVSEQFF.

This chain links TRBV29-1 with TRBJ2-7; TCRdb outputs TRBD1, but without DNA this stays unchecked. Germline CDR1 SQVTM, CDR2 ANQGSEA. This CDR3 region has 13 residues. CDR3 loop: CSVRQGGTYEQYF.

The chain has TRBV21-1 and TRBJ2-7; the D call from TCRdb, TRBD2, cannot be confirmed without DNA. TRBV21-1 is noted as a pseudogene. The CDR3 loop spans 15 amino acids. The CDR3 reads CASSKAVASRYEQYF.

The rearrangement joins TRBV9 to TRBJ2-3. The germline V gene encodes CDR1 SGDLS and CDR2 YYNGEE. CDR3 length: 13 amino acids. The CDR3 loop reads CASSDGLTDTQYF.

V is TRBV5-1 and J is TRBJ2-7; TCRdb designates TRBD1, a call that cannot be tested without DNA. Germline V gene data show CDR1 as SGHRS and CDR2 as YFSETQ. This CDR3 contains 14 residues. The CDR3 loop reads CASSWGDQDREQYF.

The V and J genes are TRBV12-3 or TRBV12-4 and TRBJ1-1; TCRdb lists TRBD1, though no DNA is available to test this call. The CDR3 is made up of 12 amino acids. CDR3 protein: CASSLGGREAFF.

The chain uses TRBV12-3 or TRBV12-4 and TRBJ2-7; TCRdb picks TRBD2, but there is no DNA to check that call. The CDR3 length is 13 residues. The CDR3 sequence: CASSPSVLYEQYF.

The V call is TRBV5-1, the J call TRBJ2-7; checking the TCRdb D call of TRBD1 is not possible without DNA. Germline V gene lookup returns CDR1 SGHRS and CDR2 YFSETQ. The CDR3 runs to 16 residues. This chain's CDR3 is CASSLSPGQGTYEQYF. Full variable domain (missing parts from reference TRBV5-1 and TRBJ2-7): KAGVTQTPRYLIKTRGQQVTLSCSPISGHRSVSWYQQTPGQGLQFLFEYFSETQRNKGNFPGRFSGRQFSNSRSEMNVSTLELGDSALYLCASSLSPGQGTYEQYFGPGTRLTVT.

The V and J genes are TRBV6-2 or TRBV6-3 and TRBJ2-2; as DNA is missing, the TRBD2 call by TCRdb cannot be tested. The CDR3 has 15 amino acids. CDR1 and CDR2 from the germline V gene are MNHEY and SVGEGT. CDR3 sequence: CASTITGGPLGELFF.

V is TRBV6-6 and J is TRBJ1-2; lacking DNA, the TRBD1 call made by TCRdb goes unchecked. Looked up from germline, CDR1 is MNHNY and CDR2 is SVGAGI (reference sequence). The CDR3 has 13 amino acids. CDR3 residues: CASSSQGNYGYTF.

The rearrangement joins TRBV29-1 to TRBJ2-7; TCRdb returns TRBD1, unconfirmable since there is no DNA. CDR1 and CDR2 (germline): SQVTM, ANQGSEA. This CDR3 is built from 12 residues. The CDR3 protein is CSVEGTSYEQYF.

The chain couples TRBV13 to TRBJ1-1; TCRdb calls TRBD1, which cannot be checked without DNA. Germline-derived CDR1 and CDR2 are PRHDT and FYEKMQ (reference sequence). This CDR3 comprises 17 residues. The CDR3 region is CASSSWGDKGGNTEAFF. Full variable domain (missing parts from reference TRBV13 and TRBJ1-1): AAGVIQSPRHLIKEKRETATLKCYPIPRHDTVYWYQQGPGQDPQFLISFYEKMQSDKGSIPDRFSAQQFSDYHSELNMSSLELGDSALYFCASSSWGDKGGNTEAFFGQGTRLTVV.

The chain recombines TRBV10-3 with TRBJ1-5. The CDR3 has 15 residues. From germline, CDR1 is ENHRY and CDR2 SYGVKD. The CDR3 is CATSRTQETNQPQHF.

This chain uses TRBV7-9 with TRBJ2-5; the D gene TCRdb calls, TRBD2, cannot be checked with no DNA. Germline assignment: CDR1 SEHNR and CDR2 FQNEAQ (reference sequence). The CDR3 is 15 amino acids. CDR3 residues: CASSLARPGRETQYF.

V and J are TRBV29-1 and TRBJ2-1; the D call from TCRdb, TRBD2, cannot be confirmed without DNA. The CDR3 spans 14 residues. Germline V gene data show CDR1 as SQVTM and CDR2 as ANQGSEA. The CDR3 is CSVVPREDYNEQFF.